This T cell receptor beta chain was obtained from a study of T cells in Graves' hyperthyroidism and ophthalmopathy. General observations from the study: A median approximately 6.8 months before onset, the model predicted ophthalmopathy.

Details on this clonotype: What it binds is not known.

What was amplified from RNA transcripts were TCR beta CDR3 regions. A set of HTBI primers served as the primers for a first-round RT-PCR of the TCR CDR3. TCRdb recomputed calls from the multiplex PCR reads with MiXCR, one row per CDR3 protein. The sample comprises about half a million distinct CDR3 sequences, 20% of which are singletons, and about 45% rests with the top ten. Germline-derived CDR1 and CDR2 are KGHSH and LQKENI. The CDR3 totals 17 residues. With 0 bases clipped from V and 0 bases from J, the junction kept 5 bases outside the gene matches. Thyroid ultrasound and orbital computed tomography, with clinical symptoms and serum thyroxine and TRAb, informed diagnoses.

The chain employs TRBV18 and TRBJ1-2; 9 positions agree with TRBD1. The sample consisted of blood. The source of this sequence is a middle-aged man with Graves' ophthalmopathy. The CDR3 spells CASSPPGTGRANYGYTF. The CDR3 nucleotides are TGTGCCAGCTCACCACCGGGGACAGGGAGAGCTAACTATGGCTACACCTTC.